This T cell receptor beta chain was sequenced for a study of T-cell reconstitution after alpha-beta-depleted transplantation in children. Study-level results: A year post-transplant, T-cell counts and diversity derived mostly from newly produced T cells.

Only a few counts were recorded for this clonotype. Its antigen is unknown. Preparing the TCRbeta library involved the use of unique molecular identifiers. TCRdb itself ran the PCR reads through MiXCR, one entry per CDR3 protein. The data contain approximately 650,000 distinct CDR3 sequences, around 14% of them singletons. The sequence derives from a girl aged 2 to 9 with congenital amegakaryocytic thrombocytopenia, due to receive a stem cell transplant. The material was PBMCs, obtained before TCRalphabeta/CD19-depleted stem cell transplant.

DNA of the CDR3: TGCAGTGCTATCAAAACCGGGACTAGCGGGAGGGCCGTCAATGAGCAGTTCTTC. Its translation: CSAIKTGTSGRAVNEQFF. This sequence joins TRBV20-1 and TRBJ2-1; 16 nucleotides line up with TRBD2. The CDR3 is made up of 18 amino acids. Trimming cost V 4 bases and J 6 bases; bases outside gene matches: 12. The germline CDR1 and CDR2 sequences are DFQATT and SNEGSKA (reference sequence).